This TCR beta chain was captured in a study of spatial heterogeneity in lung cancer. TCRdb re-called the 5' RACE reads through MiXCR, storing one row per CDR3 protein. This table has under 2,000 distinct CDR3 sequences, under 20% appearing once. By its share, this clonotype is large. Time point indicated: blood at routine non-recurrence follow-up after resection. The V and J ends lost 5 bases and 5 bases respectively, with 12 bases between them. Germline lookup yields CDR1 SEHNR and CDR2 FQNEAQ (reference sequence). This CDR3 is 13 amino acids long. This material consisted of PBMCs, taken at follow-up. The genes are TRBV7-9 and TRBJ2-5; D gene uncertain. The receptor was isolated from a male donor with early-stage non-small cell lung cancer. The CDR3 loop reads CASSPPSAETQYF. The CDR3 nucleotides read TGTGCCAGCAGCCCTCCCTCGGCGGAGACCCAGTACTTC.